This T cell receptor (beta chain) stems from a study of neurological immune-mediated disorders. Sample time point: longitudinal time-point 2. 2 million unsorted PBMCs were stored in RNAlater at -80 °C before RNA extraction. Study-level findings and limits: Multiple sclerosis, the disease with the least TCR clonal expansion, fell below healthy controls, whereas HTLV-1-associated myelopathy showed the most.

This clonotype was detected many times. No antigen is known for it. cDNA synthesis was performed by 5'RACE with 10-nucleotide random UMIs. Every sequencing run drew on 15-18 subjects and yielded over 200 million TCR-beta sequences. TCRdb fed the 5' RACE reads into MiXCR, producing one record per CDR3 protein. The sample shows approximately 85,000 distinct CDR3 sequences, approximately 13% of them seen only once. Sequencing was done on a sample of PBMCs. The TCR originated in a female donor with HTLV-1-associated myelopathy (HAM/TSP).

The CDR3 DNA is TGTGCCAGCAGCCTAAGACAGACCACTGAAGCTTTCTTT. It yields the protein CASSLRQTTEAFF. V is TRBV28 and J is TRBJ1-1, with D tentatively TRBD1 (5 bases). The CDR3 is 13 amino acids. V shed 6 bases and J shed 4 bases, with 12 bases lying between them. CDR1 and CDR2 (germline): MDHEN, SYDVKM.